Listed below are T cell receptor beta chains from one sample, sequenced in a study of cytomegalovirus exposure and HLA in healthy donors. TCRdb's table, derived via immunoSEQ multiplex PCR, lists solely in-frame clones and lacks some. The sample shows 130,000 to 150,000 clones, 73% of them seen only once. Material: PBMCs. The source of these receptors is a human donor in good health. The CDR3 runs from the conserved cysteine through the conserved F or W. The D gene is left open where the match is weak. Part of the rows lack a size; the others show once, few, many or a class for expanded clones.

D	V	size	J	CDR3	DNA
NA	TRBV30	NA	TRBJ1-5	CAWSGGGDGVNQPQHF	TGTGCCTGGAGTGGGGGAGGGGACGGGGTTAATCAGCCCCAGCATTTT
NA	TRBV6-1	few	TRBJ2-7	CASIGQIYEQYF	TGTGCCAGCATCGGACAGATCTACGAGCAGTACTTC
NA	TRBV6-1	NA	TRBJ1-5	CASSTHRTVQPQHF	TGTGCCAGCAGTACCCACCGGACAGTTCAGCCCCAGCATTTT
NA	TRBV5-1	NA	TRBJ2-7	CASSLGEYYEQYF	TGCGCCAGCAGCTTGGGAGAATACTACGAGCAGTACTTC
TRBD2	TRBV2	few	TRBJ2-5	CASREGLAGKETQYF	TGTGCCAGCAGAGAGGGACTAGCGGGAAAAGAGACCCAGTACTTC
NA	TRBV7-9	NA	TRBJ2-3	CASSLARSSGTQYF	TGTGCCAGCAGCTTAGCTCGGAGTTCCGGTACGCAGTATTTT
NA	TRBV11-3	NA	TRBJ2-4	CASSQLRTIGNIQYF	TGTGCCAGCAGCCAACTTCGGACAATTGGGAACATTCAGTACTTC
NA	TRBV7-8	NA	TRBJ2-2	CASSLRGIQGTGELFF	TGTGCCAGCAGCCTCCGGGGGATCCAAGGGACCGGGGAGCTGTTTTTT
NA	TRBV5-1	NA	TRBJ1-2	CASSLGAGYTNYGYTF	TGCGCCAGCAGCTTGGGGGCAGGGTATACTAACTATGGCTACACCTTC
NA	TRBV7-9	NA	TRBJ2-1	CASSLQEEPFF	TGTGCTAGCAGCTTACAGGAAGAACCGTTCTTC
NA	TRBV29-1	NA	TRBJ1-2	CSVLARASNYGYTF	TGCAGCGTGCTCGCCAGGGCCTCTAACTATGGCTACACCTTC
NA	TRBV30	NA	TRBJ1-1	CAWEELNTEAFF	TGTGCCTGGGAGGAACTAAACACTGAAGCTTTCTTT
NA	TRBV9	NA	TRBJ1-2	CASSPRRVDNYGYTF	TGTGCCAGCAGCCCCCGGAGGGTGGACAACTATGGCTACACCTTC
TRBD2	TRBV5-1	NA	TRBJ2-7	CASSSSSGRGVEQYF	TGCGCCAGCAGCTCTTCTAGCGGGAGGGGGGTCGAGCAGTACTTC
NA	TRBV6-1	NA	TRBJ1-1	CASSDTGTTEAFF	TGTGCCAGCAGTGACACAGGGACAACTGAAGCTTTCTTT
TRBD2	TRBV9	NA	TRBJ2-1	CASSVAPAGGLGEQFF	TGTGCCAGCAGCGTAGCACCAGCGGGGGGGCTCGGAGAGCAGTTCTTC
TRBD1	TRBV6-1	NA	TRBJ2-7	CASSRDREYEQYF	TGTGCCAGCAGCCGGGACAGGGAATACGAGCAGTACTTC
TRBD2	TRBV6-4	NA	TRBJ2-3	CASSDSSGGAGDTQYF	TGTGCCAGCAGTGATTCTAGCGGGGGGGCCGGAGATACGCAGTATTTT
NA	TRBV29-1	NA	TRBJ1-1	CSVLSGVNTEAFF	TGCAGCGTACTTTCAGGCGTGAACACTGAAGCTTTCTTT
NA	TRBV20-1	once	TRBJ2-7	CSATEIYEQYF	TGCAGTGCTACGGAGATTTACGAGCAGTACTTC
NA	TRBV6-6	NA	TRBJ2-5	CASSYQGIEETQYF	TGTGCCAGCAGTTATCAGGGGATTGAAGAGACCCAGTACTTC
NA	TRBV7-8	NA	TRBJ1-1	CASSRLRPTGFNTEAFF	TGTGCCAGCAGCCGATTACGGCCAACAGGGTTCAACACTGAAGCTTTCTTT
NA	TRBV29-1	NA	TRBJ1-1	CSVDSGYTEAFF	TGCAGCGTTGACTCAGGTTATACTGAAGCTTTCTTT
TRBD2	TRBV2	NA	TRBJ2-5	CASRGTRETQYF	TGTGCCAGCAGGGGGACTAGAGAGACCCAGTACTTC
TRBD2	TRBV7-2	few	TRBJ2-5	CASNRPGTSSAETQYF	TGTGCCAGCAACCGTCCCGGGACTAGCTCGGCAGAGACCCAGTACTTC
NA	TRBV5-1	NA	TRBJ2-1	CASSLGGPSSYNEQFF	TGCGCCAGCAGCTTGGGGGGCCCGAGCTCCTACAATGAGCAGTTCTTC
NA	TRBV27	NA	TRBJ2-3	CASSLTDPSTDTQYF	TGTGCCAGCAGTTTAACAGACCCTAGCACAGATACGCAGTATTTT
TRBD2	TRBV4-1	NA	TRBJ2-4	CASSPLWGGRVSIQYF	TGCGCCAGCAGCCCCCTCTGGGGCGGGAGGGTTAGCATTCAGTACTTC
NA	TRBV11-2	NA	TRBJ2-1	CASSFSSNEQFF	TGTGCCAGCAGCTTCTCCTCCAATGAGCAGTTCTTC
NA	TRBV29-1	NA	TRBJ1-1	CSVGGPNTEAFF	TGCAGCGTTGGGGGGCCCAACACTGAAGCTTTCTTT
NA	TRBV10-3	NA	TRBJ2-5	CAISESQYQETQYF	TGTGCCATCAGTGAGTCCCAGTACCAAGAGACCCAGTACTTC
TRBD2	TRBV7-2	NA	TRBJ2-5	CASSPPLAGDETQYF	TGTGCCAGCAGCCCACCACTAGCGGGAGACGAGACCCAGTACTTC
TRBD1	TRBV19	NA	TRBJ1-6	CASSSTGVLYNSPLHF	TGTGCCAGTAGTTCGACAGGGGTTTTGTATAATTCACCCCTCCACTTT
TRBD1	TRBV19	NA	TRBJ1-5	CASMTPGQGTQPQHF	TGTGCCAGTATGACGCCGGGACAGGGGACTCAGCCCCAGCATTTT
TRBD2	TRBV6-1	NA	TRBJ2-5	CASRGGGRVGETQYF	TGTGCCAGCCGAGGGGGCGGGAGGGTAGGAGAGACCCAGTACTTC
NA	TRBV2	NA	TRBJ1-1	CASGGREAFF	TGTGCCAGCGGGGGCAGGGAAGCTTTCTTT
TRBD1	TRBV5-8	NA	TRBJ1-5	CASSQGGKGSQPQHF	TGTGCCAGCAGCCAAGGGGGCAAAGGGAGTCAGCCCCAGCATTTT
TRBD2	TRBV7-2	NA	TRBJ2-3	CASSLGWASGRDTQYF	TGTGCCAGCAGCTTAGGTTGGGCTAGCGGGAGAGATACGCAGTATTTT
NA	TRBV9	NA	TRBJ2-2	CASSTRRAGRTGELFF	TGTGCCAGCAGCACCCGTAGGGCAGGGCGGACCGGGGAGCTGTTTTTT
NA	TRBV6-6	NA	TRBJ1-5	CASSYREEFSNQPQHF	TGTGCCAGCAGTTATAGGGAGGAATTTAGCAATCAGCCCCAGCATTTT
TRBD2	TRBV5-6	few	TRBJ2-3	CASSLGGRSADTQYF	TGTGCCAGCAGCTTGGGCGGGAGGTCTGCAGATACGCAGTATTTT
TRBD2	TRBV4-1	few	TRBJ2-5	CASSQGGSGGPFQETQYF	TGCGCCAGCAGCCAAGGGGGTAGCGGGGGCCCTTTCCAAGAGACCCAGTACTTC
TRBD1	TRBV29-1	NA	TRBJ1-4	CSAGQGGIANEKLFF	TGCAGCGCCGGACAGGGTGGTATAGCTAATGAAAAACTGTTTTTT
NA	TRBV27	NA	TRBJ2-4	CASSLVWGGQNIQYF	TGTGCCAGCAGTTTAGTGTGGGGGGGCCAAAACATTCAGTACTTC
TRBD2	TRBV2	NA	TRBJ2-1	CASSPGTSGYNEQFF	TGTGCCAGCAGCCCCGGGACTAGCGGATACAATGAGCAGTTCTTC
NA	TRBV25-1	NA	TRBJ1-1	CASSVQMNTEAFF	TGTGCCAGCAGTGTTCAGATGAACACTGAAGCTTTCTTT
TRBD1	TRBV7-2	NA	TRBJ1-5	CASSLRTGNQPQHF	TGTGCCAGCAGTCTAAGGACAGGGAATCAGCCCCAGCATTTT
NA	TRBV21-1	NA	TRBJ2-1	CASSKLGTGYWYNEQFF	TGTGCCAGCAGCAAACTAGGGACAGGGTATTGGTACAATGAGCAGTTCTTC
TRBD1	TRBV9	NA	TRBJ2-2	CASSAGQGNTGELFF	TGTGCCAGCAGCGCGGGACAGGGAAACACCGGGGAGCTGTTTTTT
TRBD1	TRBV2	few	TRBJ2-7	CASRGQGKPYEQYF	TGTGCCAGCAGGGGACAGGGGAAACCCTACGAGCAGTACTTC
TRBD2	TRBV4-1	few	TRBJ2-2	CASSQSGLAVIANTGELFF	TGCGCCAGCAGCCAATCGGGGCTAGCGGTTATCGCGAACACCGGGGAGCTGTTTTTT
TRBD1	TRBV6-5	NA	TRBJ1-5	CASSETGDDQPQHF	TGTGCCAGCAGCGAGACAGGGGACGATCAGCCCCAGCATTTT
NA	TRBV2	NA	TRBJ1-2	CASSENDRKGGYTF	TGTGCCAGCAGTGAAAACGACAGGAAGGGGGGCTACACCTTC